A few counts support the clone carrying this TCR beta chain. These data originate in a study of shared clonotypes between healthy human individuals. In replicate PCRs of sorted subsets, 150 to 200 ng DNA, about 30,000 T cell genomes, was used. The table came from immunoSEQ multiplex PCR; TCRdb's copy has only in-frame clones and leaves some out. The table shows 950,000 to 1,200,000 clones, with approximately 75% occurring only once. Material: memory CD4+ T cells from PBMCs. Described subset: CD45RA-negative fraction. The origin of this receptor is a young man in good health. Some clones in this sample may be carry-over from other donors' samples.

The CDR3 reads CASSLDPGKETQYF. As DNA, the CDR3 is TGTGCCAGCAGCTTAGATCCCGGGAAAGAGACCCAGTACTTC. The chain couples TRBV7-8 to TRBJ2-5; a weak D match, TRBD2 (5 bases). V was shortened by 1 base and J by 3 bases, with 9 bases between the two germline ends. Looked up from germline, CDR1 is SGHVS and CDR2 is FQNEAQ. CDR3 size: 14 residues.